The rows below give T cell receptor beta chains drawn from one sample of a study of PD-L1 blockade in urothelial cancer. Profiling relied on immunoSEQ multiplex PCR, and the TCRdb table lists in-frame clones only, not all of them. The sample has about 37,000 clones, 82% seen once. The sample in question was PBMCs, obtained around atezolizumab (anti-PD-L1) treatment. All receptors come from a man aged 60 to 69 with urothelial cancer. CDR3s include the opening cysteine and the closing phenylalanine or tryptophan. The order of the fields is clone size, V gene, J gene, D gene, CDR3 length, CDR3 DNA, CDR3 protein. The D gene is left open where the match is weak. Size tells how often a clone was seen (once, few, many) or the class of an expanded clone, and some rows leave it out.

few	TRBV7-3	TRBJ2-7	NA	16	TGTGCCAGCAGCCCGCGCCCTACTAGGTTCTTCTACGAGCAGTACTTC	CASSPRPTRFFYEQYF
NA	TRBV4-1	TRBJ2-2	NA	16	TGCGCCAGCAGCCCAGAGACAGACAGACAGACCGGGGAGCTGTTTTTT	CASSPETDRQTGELFF
NA	TRBV19	TRBJ1-5	TRBD1	16	TGTGCCAGTAACGGGAGGAGGACAGGGTCCCATCAGCCCCAGCATTTT	CASNGRRTGSHQPQHF
NA	TRBV11-1	TRBJ2-2	NA	16	TGTGCCAGCAGCTGGAATTCAGGCCTAAACACCGGGGAGCTGTTTTTT	CASSWNSGLNTGELFF
NA	TRBV7-9	TRBJ2-7	NA	12	TGTGCCAGTGCACAGGTGGGCTACGAGCAGTACTTC	CASAQVGYEQYF
NA	TRBV10-3	TRBJ2-3	NA	14	TGTGCCATCAGGGACAGCCAAAGCACAGATACGCAGTATTTT	CAIRDSQSTDTQYF
NA	TRBV5-1	TRBJ2-7	TRBD2	16	TGCGCCAGCAGCTACTCGACTAGCGGGGCCTCCTACGAGCAGTACTTC	CASSYSTSGASYEQYF
once	TRBV5-1	TRBJ1-6	NA	14	TGCGCCAGCAGCTTTTCGGGGGGAAATTCACCCCTCCACTTT	CASSFSGGNSPLHF
NA	TRBV28	TRBJ2-7	NA	14	TGTGCCAGCAGTTTGGCTGGCCCCACCTACGAGCAGTACTTC	CASSLAGPTYEQYF
NA	TRBV28	TRBJ1-5	TRBD1	17	TGTGCCAGCAGTTTACGTGGAGGGGGCCTAATGAATCAGCCCCAGCATTTT	CASSLRGGGLMNQPQHF
NA	TRBV28	TRBJ1-5	TRBD1	17	TGTGCCAGCAGCCCCCGTCAGGGGGCTTTCAGCAATCAGCCCCAGCATTTT	CASSPRQGAFSNQPQHF
NA	TRBV25-1	TRBJ1-2	NA	11	TGTGCCAGCTCCTTCGGGCTAGCCTACACCTTC	CASSFGLAYTF
NA	TRBV29-1	TRBJ1-5	NA	13	TGCAGCGTTGCCAGGGGTAGCAATCAGCCCCAGCATTTT	CSVARGSNQPQHF
NA	TRBV7-3	TRBJ1-6	NA	14	TGTGCCAGCAGCACCGGGACAAGTAATTCACCCCTCCACTTT	CASSTGTSNSPLHF
NA	TRBV5-1	TRBJ2-3	TRBD2	15	TGCGCCAGCAGCTTGTCTCGGGGGGGGGTAGATACGCAGTATTTT	CASSLSRGGVDTQYF
NA	TRBV5-1	TRBJ2-7	NA	15	TGCGCCAGCAGCTTGGGAGGTGGGGGCGATCCCGAGCAGTACTTC	CASSLGGGGDPEQYF
NA	TRBV10-3	TRBJ1-6	NA	13	TGTGCCACCAGGAACGGGATTAATTCACCCCTCCACTTT	CATRNGINSPLHF
NA	TRBV2	TRBJ2-1	TRBD2	13	TGTGCCGGGGAAGCGGGGGGGCGGCGAGAGCAGTTCTTC	CAGEAGGRREQFF